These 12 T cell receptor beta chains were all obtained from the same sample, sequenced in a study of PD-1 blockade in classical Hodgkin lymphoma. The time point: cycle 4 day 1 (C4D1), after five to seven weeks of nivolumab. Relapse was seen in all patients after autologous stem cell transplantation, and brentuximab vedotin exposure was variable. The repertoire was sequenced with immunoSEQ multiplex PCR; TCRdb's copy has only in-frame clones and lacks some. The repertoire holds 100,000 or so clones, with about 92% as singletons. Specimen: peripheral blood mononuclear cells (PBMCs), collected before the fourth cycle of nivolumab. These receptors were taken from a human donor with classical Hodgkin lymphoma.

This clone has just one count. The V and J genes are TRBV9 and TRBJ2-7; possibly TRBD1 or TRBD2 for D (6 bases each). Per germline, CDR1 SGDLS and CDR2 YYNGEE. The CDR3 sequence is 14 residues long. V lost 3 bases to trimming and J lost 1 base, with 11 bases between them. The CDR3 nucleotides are TGTGCCAGCAGCGCGGAGGGGGTTTCCTACGAGCAGTACTTC. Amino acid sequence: CASSAEGVSYEQYF.

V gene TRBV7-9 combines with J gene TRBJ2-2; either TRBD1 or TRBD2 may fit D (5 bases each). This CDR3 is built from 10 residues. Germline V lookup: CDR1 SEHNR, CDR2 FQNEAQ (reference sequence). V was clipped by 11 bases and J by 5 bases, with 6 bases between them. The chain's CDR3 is CAGGTGELFF. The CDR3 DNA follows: TGTGCCGGGGGAACCGGGGAGCTGTTTTTT.

The CDR3 coding sequence is TGCGCCAGCAGTCCCGAGACAGGGGGAGGCACAGATACGCAGTATTTT. Amino acid sequence: CASSPETGGGTDTQYF. The chain combines TRBV5-1 with TRBJ2-3; 9 positions agree with TRBD1. Per germline, CDR1 SGHRS and CDR2 YFSETQ. V trimming: 5 bases; J trimming: 1 base; junction bases outside the gene matches: 8. This CDR3 is built from 16 residues.

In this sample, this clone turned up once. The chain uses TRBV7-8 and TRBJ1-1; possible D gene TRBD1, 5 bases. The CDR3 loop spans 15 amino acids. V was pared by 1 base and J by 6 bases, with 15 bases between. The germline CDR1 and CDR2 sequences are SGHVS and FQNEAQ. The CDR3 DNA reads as TGTGCCAGCAGCTTAGGGGGTTACAGGAGCCCTGAAGCTTTCTTT. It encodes CASSLGGYRSPEAFF.

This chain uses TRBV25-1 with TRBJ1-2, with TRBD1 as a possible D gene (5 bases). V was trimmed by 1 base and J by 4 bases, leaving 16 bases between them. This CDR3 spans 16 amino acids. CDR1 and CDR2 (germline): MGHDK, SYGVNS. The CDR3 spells CASSESLGVMGYGYTF. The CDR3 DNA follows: TGTGCCAGCAGTGAATCTCTGGGGGTGATGGGCTATGGCTACACCTTC.

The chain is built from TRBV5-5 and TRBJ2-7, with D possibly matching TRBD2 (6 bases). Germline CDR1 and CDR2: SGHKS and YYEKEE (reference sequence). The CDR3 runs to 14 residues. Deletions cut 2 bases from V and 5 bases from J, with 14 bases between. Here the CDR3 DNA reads TGTGCCAGCAGCTTACGTAGCGGTGTCCACGAGCAGTACTTC. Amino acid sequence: CASSLRSGVHEQYF.

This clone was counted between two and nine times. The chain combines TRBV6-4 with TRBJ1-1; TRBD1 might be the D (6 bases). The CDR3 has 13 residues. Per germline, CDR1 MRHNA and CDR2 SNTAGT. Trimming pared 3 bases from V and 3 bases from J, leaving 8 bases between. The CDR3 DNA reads TGTGCCAGCAGTGAGACAGGTTACACTGAAGCTTTCTTT. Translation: CASSETGYTEAFF.

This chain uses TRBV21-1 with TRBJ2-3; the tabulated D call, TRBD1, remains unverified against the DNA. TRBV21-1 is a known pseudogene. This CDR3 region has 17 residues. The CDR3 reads CASSIRPGTVSTDTQYF. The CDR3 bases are TGTGCCAGCAGCATTCGACCCGGGACAGTATCCACAGATACGCAGTATTTT.

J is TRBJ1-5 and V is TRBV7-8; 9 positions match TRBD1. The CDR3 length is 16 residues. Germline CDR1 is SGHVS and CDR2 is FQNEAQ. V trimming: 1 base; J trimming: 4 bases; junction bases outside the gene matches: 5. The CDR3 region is CASSLGGTGINQPQHF. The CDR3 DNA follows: TGTGCCAGCAGCTTAGGAGGGACAGGGATTAATCAGCCCCAGCATTTT.

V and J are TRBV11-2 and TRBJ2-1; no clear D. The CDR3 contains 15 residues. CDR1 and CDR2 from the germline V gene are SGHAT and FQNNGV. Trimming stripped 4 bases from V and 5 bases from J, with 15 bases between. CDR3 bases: TGTGCCAGCAGCTCAAGAAGCCGGACGGACAATGAGCAGTTCTTC. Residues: CASSSRSRTDNEQFF.

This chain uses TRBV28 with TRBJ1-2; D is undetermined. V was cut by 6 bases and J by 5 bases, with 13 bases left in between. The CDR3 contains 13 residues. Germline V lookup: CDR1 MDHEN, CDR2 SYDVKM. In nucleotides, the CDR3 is TGTGCCAGCAGCATTTCTGGACTGTATGGCTACACCTTC. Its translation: CASSISGLYGYTF.

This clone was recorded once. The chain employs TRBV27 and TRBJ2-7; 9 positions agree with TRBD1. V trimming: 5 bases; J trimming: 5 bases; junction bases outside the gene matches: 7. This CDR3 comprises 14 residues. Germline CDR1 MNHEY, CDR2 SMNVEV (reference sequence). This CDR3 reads CASSLGTGWDEQYF. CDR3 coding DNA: TGTGCCAGCAGTCTCGGGACAGGGTGGGACGAGCAGTACTTC.